This TCR beta chain was identified during a study of beta chain features in type 1 diabetes. cDNA synthesis used the whole RNA isolate, giving expressed TCRB sequences. Profiled with immunoSEQ multiplex PCR; TCRdb holds only in-frame clones, not every one. The table lists roughly 250,000 clones, about a fifth of them singletons. Overall study results and limits: Type 1 diabetes patients had VDJ junctions that carried fewer insertions and more deletions. Moderate yet significant TCRB CDR3 shortening was seen in Type 1 diabetes patients in all four CD4+ subsets.

With respect to this clone: Antigen: not known.

V was pared by 0 bases and J by 7 bases, with 13 bases between. Germline V gene data show CDR1 as MNHEY and CDR2 as SVGAGI. The length of the CDR3 is 15 residues. Specimen: naive CD4+ T cells from blood. The sequence came from a woman aged 40 to 50 with type 1 diabetes. The chain uses TRBV6-5 and TRBJ1-5; D unresolved. This CDR3 reads CASSYSNQFGQPQHF. CDR3 in DNA: TGTGCCAGCAGTTACTCGAACCAGTTCGGGCAGCCCCAGCATTTT.